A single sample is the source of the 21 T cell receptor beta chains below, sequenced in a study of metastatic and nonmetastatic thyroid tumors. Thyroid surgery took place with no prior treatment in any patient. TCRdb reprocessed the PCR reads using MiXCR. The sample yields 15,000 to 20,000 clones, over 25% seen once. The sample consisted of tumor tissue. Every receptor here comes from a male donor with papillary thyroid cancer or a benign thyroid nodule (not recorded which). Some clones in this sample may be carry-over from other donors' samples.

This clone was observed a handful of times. The CDR3 DNA reads as TGTGTCAGAGCGGGAAATCGTGATAATTCACCCCTCCACTTT. Translated, it gives CVRAGNRDNSPLHF. This chain links TRBV6-1 with TRBJ1-6; D remains unclear. Germline V gene sequence: CDR1 MNHNS, CDR2 SASEGT. There are 14 residues in the CDR3.

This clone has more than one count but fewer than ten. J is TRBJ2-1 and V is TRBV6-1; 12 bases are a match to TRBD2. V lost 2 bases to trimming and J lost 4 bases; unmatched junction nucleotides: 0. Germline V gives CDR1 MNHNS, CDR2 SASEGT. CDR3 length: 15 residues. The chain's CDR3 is CASSELAGGYNEQFF. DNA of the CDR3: TGTGCCAGCAGTGAACTAGCGGGAGGGTACAATGAGCAGTTCTTC.

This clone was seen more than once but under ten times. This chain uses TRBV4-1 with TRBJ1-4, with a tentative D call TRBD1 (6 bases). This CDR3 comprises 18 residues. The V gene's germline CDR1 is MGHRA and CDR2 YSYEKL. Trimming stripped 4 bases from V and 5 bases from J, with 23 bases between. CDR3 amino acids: CASSPNRGEGGRNEKLFF. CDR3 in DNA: TGCGCCAGCAGCCCGAACCGGGGTGAGGGGGGCAGGAATGAAAAACTGTTTTTT.

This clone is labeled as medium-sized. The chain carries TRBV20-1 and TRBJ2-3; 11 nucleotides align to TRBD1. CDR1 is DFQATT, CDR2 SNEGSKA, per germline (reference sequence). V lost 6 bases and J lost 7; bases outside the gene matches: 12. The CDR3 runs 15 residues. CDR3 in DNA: TGCAGTGCAAGACCGGGACAGGGGGGTTTAAATACGCAGTATTTT. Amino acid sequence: CSARPGQGGLNTQYF.

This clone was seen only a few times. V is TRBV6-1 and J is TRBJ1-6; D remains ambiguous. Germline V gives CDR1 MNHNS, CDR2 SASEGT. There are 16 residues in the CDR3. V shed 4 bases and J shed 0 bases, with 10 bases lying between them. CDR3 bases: TGTGCCAGCAGTGGTGGATACAGCTCCTATAATTCACCCCTCCACTTT. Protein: CASSGGYSSYNSPLHF.

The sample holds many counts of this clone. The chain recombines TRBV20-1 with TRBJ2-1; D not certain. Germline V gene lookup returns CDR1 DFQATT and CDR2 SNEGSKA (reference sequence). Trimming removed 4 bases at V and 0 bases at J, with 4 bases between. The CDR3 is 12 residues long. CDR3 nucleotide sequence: TGCAGTGCTAAACCCTCCTACAATGAGCAGTTCTTC. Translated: CSAKPSYNEQFF.

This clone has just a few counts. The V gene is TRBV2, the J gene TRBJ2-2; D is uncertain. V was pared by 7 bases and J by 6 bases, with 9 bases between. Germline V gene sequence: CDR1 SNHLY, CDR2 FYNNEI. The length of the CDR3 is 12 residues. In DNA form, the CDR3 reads TGTGCCAGCACAGTCCGGCCCGGGGAGCTGTTTTTT. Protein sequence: CASTVRPGELFF.

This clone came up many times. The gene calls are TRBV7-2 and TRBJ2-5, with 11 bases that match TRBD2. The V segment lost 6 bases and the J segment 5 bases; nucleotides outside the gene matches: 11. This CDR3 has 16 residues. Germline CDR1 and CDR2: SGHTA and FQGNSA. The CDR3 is CASRGFSGRAGETQYF. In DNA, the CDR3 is TGTGCCAGCAGGGGATTTAGCGGGAGGGCGGGGGAGACCCAGTACTTC. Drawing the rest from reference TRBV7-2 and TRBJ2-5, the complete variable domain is GAGVSQSPSNKVTEKGKDVELRCDPISGHTALYWYRQSLGQGLEFLIYFQGNSAPDKSGLPSDRFSAERTGGSVSTLTIQRTQQEDSAVYLCASRGFSGRAGETQYFGPGTRLLVL.

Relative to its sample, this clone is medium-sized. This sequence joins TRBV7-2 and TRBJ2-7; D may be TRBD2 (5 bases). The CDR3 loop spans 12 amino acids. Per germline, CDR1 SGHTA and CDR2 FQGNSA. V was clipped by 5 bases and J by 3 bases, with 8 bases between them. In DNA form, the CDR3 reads TGTGCCAGCAGCGATCGGGACTACGAGCAGTACTTC. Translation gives CASSDRDYEQYF.

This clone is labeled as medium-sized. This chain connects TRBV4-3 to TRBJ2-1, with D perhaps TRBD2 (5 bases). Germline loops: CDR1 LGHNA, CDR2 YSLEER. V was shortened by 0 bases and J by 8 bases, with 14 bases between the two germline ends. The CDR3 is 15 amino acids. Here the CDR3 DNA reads TGCGCCAGCAGCCAAGATTCCGGACTCGGAGATGAGCAGTTCTTC. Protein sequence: CASSQDSGLGDEQFF.

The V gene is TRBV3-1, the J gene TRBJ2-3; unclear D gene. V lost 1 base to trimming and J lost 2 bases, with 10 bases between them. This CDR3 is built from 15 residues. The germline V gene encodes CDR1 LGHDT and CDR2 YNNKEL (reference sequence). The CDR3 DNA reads TGTGCCAGCAGCCAAGCCCCGAACCCCACAGATACGCAGTATTTT. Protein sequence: CASSQAPNPTDTQYF.

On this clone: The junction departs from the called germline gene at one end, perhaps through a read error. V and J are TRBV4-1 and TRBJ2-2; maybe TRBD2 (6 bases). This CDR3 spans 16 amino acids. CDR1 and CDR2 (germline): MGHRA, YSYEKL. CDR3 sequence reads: CASSQFGGTNIGELFF. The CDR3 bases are TGCGCCAGCAGCCAATTCGGCGGGACGAACATCGGGGAGCTGTTTTTT.

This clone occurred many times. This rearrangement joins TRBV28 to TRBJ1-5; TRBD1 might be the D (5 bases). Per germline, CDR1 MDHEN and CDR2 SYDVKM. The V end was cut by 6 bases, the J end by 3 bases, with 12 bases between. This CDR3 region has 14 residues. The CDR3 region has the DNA TGTGCCAGCAGGGGGCAGGGTCCCAATCAGCCCCAGCATTTT. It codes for CASRGQGPNQPQHF. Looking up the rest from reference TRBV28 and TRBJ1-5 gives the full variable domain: DVKVTQSSRYLVKRTGEKVFLECVQDMDHENMFWYRQDPGLGLRLIYFSYDVKMKEKGDIPEGYSVSREKKERFSLILESASTNQTSMYLCASRGQGPNQPQHFGDGTRLSIL.

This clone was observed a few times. In nucleotides, the CDR3 is TGTGCCAGCAGTTTATATCGGCCGGGAGGGCCGAACACCGGGGAGCTGTTTTTT. Its protein product is CASSLYRPGGPNTGELFF. The chain links TRBV12-3 or TRBV12-4 to TRBJ2-2; 8 positions match TRBD2. V trimming: 2 bases; J trimming: 0 bases; junction bases outside the gene matches: 8. This CDR3 comprises 18 residues.

For the CDR3, the DNA is TGTGCCACCAGCAGAGATGGTAGCTTAAACGATGAGCAGTTCTTC. This translates into CATSRDGSLNDEQFF. The V gene is TRBV15, the J gene TRBJ2-1; no firm D call. V was shortened by 0 bases and J by 8 bases, with 14 bases between the two germline ends. The CDR3 contains 15 residues. Germline-derived CDR1 and CDR2 are LNHNV and YYDKDF (reference sequence).

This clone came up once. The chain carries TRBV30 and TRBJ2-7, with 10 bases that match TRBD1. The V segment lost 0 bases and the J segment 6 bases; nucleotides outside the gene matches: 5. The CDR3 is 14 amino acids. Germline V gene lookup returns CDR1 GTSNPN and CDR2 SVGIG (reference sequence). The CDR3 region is CAWSVMGQGTEQYF. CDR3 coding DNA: TGTGCCTGGAGTGTTATGGGACAGGGGACCGAGCAGTACTTC.

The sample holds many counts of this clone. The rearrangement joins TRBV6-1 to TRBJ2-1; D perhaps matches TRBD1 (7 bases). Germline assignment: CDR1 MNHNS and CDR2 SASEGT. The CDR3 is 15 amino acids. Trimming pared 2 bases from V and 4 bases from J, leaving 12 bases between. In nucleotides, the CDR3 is TGTGCCAGCAGTGAATGGGCAGGGGGGTACAATGAGCAGTTCTTC. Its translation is CASSEWAGGYNEQFF.

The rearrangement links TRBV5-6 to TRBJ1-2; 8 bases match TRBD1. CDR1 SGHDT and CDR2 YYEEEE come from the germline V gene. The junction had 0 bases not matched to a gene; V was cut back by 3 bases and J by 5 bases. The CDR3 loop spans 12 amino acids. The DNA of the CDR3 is TGTGCCAGCAGCTGGACAGGGTATGGCTACACCTTC. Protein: CASSWTGYGYTF.

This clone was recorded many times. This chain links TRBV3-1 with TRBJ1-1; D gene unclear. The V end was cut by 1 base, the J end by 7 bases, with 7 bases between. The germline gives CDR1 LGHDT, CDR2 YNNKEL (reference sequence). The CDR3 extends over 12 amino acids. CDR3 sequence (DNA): TGTGCCAGCAGCCAAGCACGCTTTGAAGCTTTCTTT. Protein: CASSQARFEAFF.

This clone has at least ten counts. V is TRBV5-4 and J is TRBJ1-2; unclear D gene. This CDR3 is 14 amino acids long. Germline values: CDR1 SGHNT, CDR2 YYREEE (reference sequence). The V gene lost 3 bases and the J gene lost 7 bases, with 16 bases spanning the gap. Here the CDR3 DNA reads TGTGCCAGCAGCTCCGGCTCTGATTGGGGTGGCTACACCTTC. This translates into CASSSGSDWGGYTF.

CDR3 loop: CACSTGETQYF. The DNA for the CDR3 is TGTGCCTGTTCGACAGGGGAGACCCAGTACTTC. V gene TRBV30 combines with J gene TRBJ2-5, with 7 bases identical to TRBD1. There are 11 residues in the CDR3. Germline V lookup: CDR1 GTSNPN, CDR2 SVGIG (reference sequence). The ends lost 6 bases at V and 5 bases at J; junction bases unmatched: 3.